A selection of T cell receptor beta chains follows, all from one sample in a study of blood T cell repertoires in COVID-19. TCRdb's table, derived via immunoSEQ multiplex PCR, lists solely in-frame clones and lacks some. Counted here are fewer than 250,000 clones, 80% occurring once; the ten biggest clones make up around 6.9%. Sequencing was performed on peripheral blood. These receptors originate from a man aged 60-69 years with acute or convalescent COVID-19. CDR3s include the opening cysteine and the closing phenylalanine or tryptophan. A D gene is named only where the DNA matches it firmly. Where a row states a size, it is once, few, many or the class of an expanded clone; other rows omit it.

v_gene: TRBV9; d_gene: -; abundance: -; j_gene: TRBJ1-6; len: 13; CDR3nt: TGTGCCAGCAGCGTAGAGGGGAAATCACCCCTCCACTTT; CDR3aa: CASSVEGKSPLHF
v_gene: TRBV5-1; d_gene: TRBD1; abundance: -; j_gene: TRBJ2-2; len: 16; CDR3nt: TGCGCCAGCAGCCTCACAGGGGTTGGGAACACCGGGGAGCTGTTTTTT; CDR3aa: CASSLTGVGNTGELFF
v_gene: TRBV19; d_gene: -; abundance: -; j_gene: TRBJ1-6; len: 13; CDR3nt: TGTGCCAGTAGTATAGACAGGGTTTCACCCCTCCACTTT; CDR3aa: CASSIDRVSPLHF
v_gene: TRBV19; d_gene: -; abundance: -; j_gene: TRBJ1-2; len: 15; CDR3nt: TGTGCCAGTAGTATAGTGGGAGGGGCACGATATGGCTACACCTTC; CDR3aa: CASSIVGGARYGYTF
v_gene: TRBV2; d_gene: -; abundance: -; j_gene: TRBJ1-4; len: 14; CDR3nt: TGTGCCAGCAGTGAATATTACAGGGTCGAAAAACTGTTTTTT; CDR3aa: CASSEYYRVEKLFF
v_gene: TRBV12-5; d_gene: -; abundance: -; j_gene: TRBJ1-1; len: 13; CDR3nt: TGTGCTAGTGGTTTGGGCGCAACGACTGAAGCTTTCTTT; CDR3aa: CASGLGATTEAFF
v_gene: TRBV27; d_gene: -; abundance: many; j_gene: TRBJ1-1; len: 15; CDR3nt: TGTGCCAGCAGTTTAACATCCGGACTTAACACTGAAGCTTTCTTT; CDR3aa: CASSLTSGLNTEAFF
v_gene: TRBV4-1; d_gene: TRBD1; abundance: -; j_gene: TRBJ1-4; len: 15; CDR3nt: TGCGCCAGCAGCCAAGCCGGGACAGGGGAGGCAAAACTGTTTTTT; CDR3aa: CASSQAGTGEAKLFF
v_gene: TRBV7-3; d_gene: -; abundance: -; j_gene: TRBJ2-5; len: 13; CDR3nt: TGTGCCAGCAGCCTCCGACTGGCGGAGACCCAGTACTTC; CDR3aa: CASSLRLAETQYF
v_gene: TRBV3-1/TRBV3-2; d_gene: -; abundance: once; j_gene: TRBJ2-3; len: 12; CDR3nt: TGTGCCAGCAGCCTACCACTCGGGACGCAGTATTTT; CDR3aa: CASSLPLGTQYF
v_gene: TRBV5-4; d_gene: TRBD1; abundance: -; j_gene: TRBJ2-2; len: 14; CDR3nt: TGTGCCAGCAGCCCCACAGGGGAAACCGGGGAGCTGTTTTTT; CDR3aa: CASSPTGETGELFF
v_gene: TRBV6-5; d_gene: TRBD1; abundance: -; j_gene: TRBJ1-6; len: 15; CDR3nt: TGTGCCAGCAGTCCACAGGGGATGAGGAATTCACCCCTCCACTTT; CDR3aa: CASSPQGMRNSPLHF
v_gene: TRBV10-3; d_gene: -; abundance: -; j_gene: TRBJ2-1; len: 15; CDR3nt: TGTGCCATCAGTGGAGCGGAGCTCTCCTACAATGAGCAGTTCTTC; CDR3aa: CAISGAELSYNEQFF
v_gene: TRBV2; d_gene: TRBD2; abundance: -; j_gene: TRBJ2-1; len: 15; CDR3nt: TGTGCCAGCACCGGGACTAGCCTCGGGTACAATGAGCAGTTCTTC; CDR3aa: CASTGTSLGYNEQFF
v_gene: TRBV27; d_gene: -; abundance: few; j_gene: TRBJ1-4; len: 15; CDR3nt: TGTGCCAGCAGTTTTGGCGCAGGGGTCCGTGAAAAACTGTTTTTT; CDR3aa: CASSFGAGVREKLFF